These 18 T cell receptor beta chains originate from one sample sequenced in a study of blood T cell repertoires in COVID-19 (dated by TCRdb to 2020 to 2022). The library was produced with the immunoSEQ multiplex PCR assay. What TCRdb holds here is the immuneACCESS table cut down to in-frame rearrangements. Part of the clones is not present; checked against another copy, under half of the missing clones reflect an unresolved V gene, and the others are unexplained. This sample is represented by around 190,000 clones; about 87% of them were singletons. The top ten constitute 10% of the sample. Sequencing used PBMCs or T cells enriched from blood (not recorded which). These receptors all come from a man aged 18 to 35 with acute COVID-19.

This chain uses TRBV6-2 or TRBV6-3 with TRBJ2-7; 9 bases fit TRBD1. This CDR3 contains 17 residues. CDR1 and CDR2 from the germline V gene are MNHEY and SVGEGT. J gave up 1 base and V 6 bases, and 13 bases lay outside the gene matches. The CDR3 region is CASSPLGPDRGSYEQYF. DNA of the CDR3: TGTGCCAGCAGCCCCCTCGGACCGGACAGGGGATCCTACGAGCAGTACTTC.

This chain connects TRBV5-1 to TRBJ1-2; D perhaps matches TRBD1 (6 bases). The CDR3 spans 16 residues. V was clipped by 4 bases and J by 0 bases, with 16 bases between them. From germline, CDR1 is SGHRS and CDR2 YFSETQ. CDR3 loop: CASSKQGGESNYGYTF. CDR3 in DNA: TGCGCCAGCAGCAAACAGGGTGGGGAGTCTAACTATGGCTACACCTTC.

V gene TRBV4-3 combines with J gene TRBJ2-3; TRBD1 matches 11 bases. The CDR3 is 16 residues long. Germline V lookup: CDR1 LGHNA, CDR2 YSLEER. V lost 1 base to trimming and J lost 2 bases; unmatched junction nucleotides: 2. In DNA, the CDR3 is TGCGCCAGCAGCCAAGGGACAGGGGGCTTCACAGATACGCAGTATTTT. This translates into CASSQGTGGFTDTQYF.

The J gene is TRBJ2-2, the V gene TRBV10-3; 9 positions match TRBD2. Per the germline V gene, CDR1 is ENHRY and CDR2 is SYGVKD. Trimming removed 6 bases from V and 6 bases from J; junction bases left unmatched: 17. The CDR3 covers 18 residues. The CDR3 reads CAIRPHVAGVFYAGELFF. For the CDR3, the DNA is TGTGCCATCAGGCCGCATGTAGCGGGAGTTTTCTACGCCGGGGAGCTGTTTTTT.

This clone was counted between two and nine times. The V call is TRBV27, the J call TRBJ2-7; D might be TRBD1 (5 bases). The ends were cut back, 4 bases at V and 1 base at J, with 26 bases in the middle. The CDR3 length is 19 residues. Germline-derived CDR1 and CDR2 are MNHEY and SMNVEV (reference sequence). CDR3: CASSSTARGLRAVSYEQYF. The CDR3 nucleotides read TGTGCCAGCAGTTCGACAGCGAGAGGCCTACGAGCAGTATCCTACGAGCAGTACTTC.

The rearrangement links TRBV27 to TRBJ1-5; TRBD1 matches at 8 bases. The V gene end was trimmed by 3 bases and the J gene end by 1 base; junction bases not matched to a gene: 2. This CDR3 is 15 amino acids long. From germline, CDR1 is MNHEY and CDR2 SMNVEV (reference sequence). In DNA form, the CDR3 reads TGTGCCAGCAGTTTCGGACAGGGAAGCAATCAGCCCCAGCATTTT. Its translation: CASSFGQGSNQPQHF.

The chain employs TRBV6-5 and TRBJ1-5; D is ambiguous. Germline loops: CDR1 MNHEY, CDR2 SVGAGI. The CDR3 runs 15 residues. Trimming left V 0 bases short and J 7 bases short, with 13 bases between. The CDR3 region is CASSYSWGGDQPQHF. CDR3 DNA: TGTGCCAGCAGTTACTCGTGGGGAGGCGACCAGCCCCAGCATTTT.

The chain combines TRBV6-5 with TRBJ2-7; D unresolved. Trimming cost V 5 bases and J 7 bases, with 9 bases left between them. The CDR3 loop spans 11 amino acids. Germline loops: CDR1 MNHEY, CDR2 SVGAGI. DNA of the CDR3: TGTGCCAGCAGTCATACTTTAGAGCAGTACTTC. Translated, it gives CASSHTLEQYF.

This CDR3 is CARAGYGYTF. CDR3 nucleotide sequence: TGTGCCAGGGCAGGTTACGGCTACACCTTC. V is TRBV19 and J is TRBJ1-2; D remains unclear. The CDR3 is made up of 10 amino acids. The ends were cut back, 9 bases at V and 8 bases at J, with 10 bases in the middle. CDR1 is LNHDA and CDR2 is SQIVND in the germline V gene (reference sequence).

CDR3 nucleotide sequence: TGCGCCAGCAGCTTGAGGGGGCCGGATCAGCCCCAGCATTTT. This sequence encodes CASSLRGPDQPQHF. The chain combines TRBV5-1 with TRBJ1-5, with 7 bases identical to TRBD1. CDR3 length: 14 amino acids. V trimming: 1 base; J trimming: 5 bases; junction bases outside the gene matches: 3. Germline V gene data show CDR1 as SGHRS and CDR2 as YFSETQ.

The chain links TRBV11-3 to TRBJ1-5, with TRBD1 matching 7 bases. The ends lost 0 bases at V and 0 bases at J; junction bases unmatched: 2. The CDR3 spans 16 residues. The germline CDR1 and CDR2 sequences are SGHNT and YENEEA. CDR3 loop: CASSLEDRDSNQPQHF. The CDR3 DNA sequence: TGTGCCAGCAGCTTAGAAGACAGGGATAGCAATCAGCCCCAGCATTTT.

J is TRBJ1-4 and V is TRBV28, with a possible D match to TRBD1 (5 bases). CDR3 size: 15 residues. V was cut by 4 bases and J by 14 bases, with 23 bases left in between. Germline lookup yields CDR1 MDHEN and CDR2 SYDVKM. CDR3 nucleotides: TGTGCCAGCAGTTCCCCACAGGCAAGGGGCCGGTCGCTGTTTTTT. It codes for CASSSPQARGRSLFF.

Details on this clone: At one of its ends the junction is not consistent with the germline gene, which may arise from a read error. The chain couples TRBV19 to TRBJ1-2, with D possibly TRBD1 on 5 matching bases. The CDR3 is made up of 10 amino acids. Germline CDR1 LNHDA, CDR2 SQIVND (reference sequence). The CDR3: CASRGRVYTF. The CDR3 DNA follows: TGTGCAAGTAGGGGCAGGGTCTACACCTTC.

This sequence joins TRBV7-9 and TRBJ1-2; 7 nucleotides match TRBD1. Germline V gene data show CDR1 as SEHNR and CDR2 as FQNEAQ (reference sequence). This CDR3 contains 14 residues. V dropped 5 bases and J dropped 6; count of bases not matched to a gene: 9. CDR3 residues: CASSPDRDADGYTF. The CDR3 region has the DNA TGTGCCAGCAGCCCTGACAGGGATGCAGATGGCTACACCTTC.

This chain joins TRBV5-1 and TRBJ2-1; TRBD2 matches at 8 bases. This CDR3 is built from 15 residues. The germline CDR1 and CDR2 sequences are SGHRS and YFSETQ. V gave up 4 bases and J gave up 6 bases; unmatched junction bases: 9. CDR3 in DNA: TGCGCCAGCAGCCCGCCGGGACTAGGGAGCAATGAGCAGTTCTTC. As protein: CASSPPGLGSNEQFF.

This chain links TRBV7-2 with TRBJ2-3; 10 positions match TRBD2. Germline trimming cut 2 bases from V and 4 bases from J; bases unmatched to any gene: 0. The germline CDR1 and CDR2 sequences are SGHTA and FQGNSA. This CDR3 comprises 14 residues. CDR3 sequence: CASSLLAGADTQYF. In nucleotides, the CDR3 is TGTGCCAGCAGCTTACTAGCGGGAGCAGATACGCAGTATTTT. Full variable domain (remainder filled in from reference TRBV7-2 and TRBJ2-3): GAGVSQSPSNKVTEKGKDVELRCDPISGHTALYWYRQSLGQGLEFLIYFQGNSAPDKSGLPSDRFSAERTGGSVSTLTIQRTQQEDSAVYLCASSLLAGADTQYFGPGTRLTVL.

This chain uses TRBV7-9 with TRBJ2-1, with D unclear. V was trimmed by 5 bases and J by 6 bases, leaving 11 bases between them. CDR3 length: 13 amino acids. Germline CDR1 reads SEHNR; CDR2 reads FQNEAQ (reference sequence). CDR3 region: CASSLPFGNEQFF. CDR3 bases: TGTGCCAGCAGCCTACCTTTCGGCAATGAGCAGTTCTTC.

The V call is TRBV5-4, the J call TRBJ2-3, with a possible D match to TRBD1 (6 bases). The CDR3 contains 14 residues. The V end lost 4 bases, the J end lost 5 bases, and 14 bases lay between the germline ends. From germline, CDR1 is SGHNT and CDR2 YYREEE (reference sequence). The CDR3 DNA sequence: TGTGCCAGCAGCACGAGGACAGCGCAAGATACGCAGTATTTT. Translation gives CASSTRTAQDTQYF.